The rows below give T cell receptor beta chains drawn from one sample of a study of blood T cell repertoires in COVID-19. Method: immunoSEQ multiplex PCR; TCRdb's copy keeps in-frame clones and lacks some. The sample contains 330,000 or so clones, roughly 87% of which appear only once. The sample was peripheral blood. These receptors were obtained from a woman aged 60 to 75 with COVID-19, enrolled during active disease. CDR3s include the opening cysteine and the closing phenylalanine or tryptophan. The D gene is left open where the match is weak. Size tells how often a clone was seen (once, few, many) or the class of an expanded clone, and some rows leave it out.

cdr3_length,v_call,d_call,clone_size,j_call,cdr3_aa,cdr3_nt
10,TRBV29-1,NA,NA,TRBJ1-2,CSVEQGGYTF,TGCAGCGTTGAACAGGGTGGCTACACCTTC
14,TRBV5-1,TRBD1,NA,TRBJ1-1,CASSLRTGNTEAFF,TGCGCCAGCAGCTTGAGGACAGGGAACACTGAAGCTTTCTTT
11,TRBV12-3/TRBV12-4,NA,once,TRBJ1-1,CASSARSEAFF,TGTGCCAGCAGTGCGCGATCTGAAGCTTTCTTT
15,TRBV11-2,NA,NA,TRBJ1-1,CASSPVGGGGTEAFF,TGTGCCAGCAGTCCAGTGGGGGGGGGCGGCACTGAAGCTTTCTTT
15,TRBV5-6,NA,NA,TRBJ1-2,CASSLRTAANYGYTF,TGTGCCAGCAGCCTGCGGACAGCAGCTAACTATGGCTACACCTTC
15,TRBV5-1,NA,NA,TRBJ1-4,CASSLKTGIGEKLFF,TGCGCCAGCAGCTTGAAGACAGGAATTGGAGAAAAACTGTTTTTT
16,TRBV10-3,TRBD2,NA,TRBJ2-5,CAIGQTSGGAGETQYF,TGTGCCATCGGCCAGACTAGCGGGGGGGCCGGGGAGACCCAGTACTTC
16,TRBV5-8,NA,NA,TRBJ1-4,CASSFGQLTTNEKLFF,TGTGCCAGCAGCTTCGGACAGCTAACAACTAATGAAAAACTGTTTTTT
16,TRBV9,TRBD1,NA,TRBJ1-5,CASSVDSGGLNQPQHF,TGTGCCAGCAGCGTAGATTCAGGGGGCCTTAATCAGCCCCAGCATTTT
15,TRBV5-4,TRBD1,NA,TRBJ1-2,CASSFPTGNRYGYTF,TGTGCCAGCAGCTTTCCGACAGGGAATAGATATGGCTACACCTTC
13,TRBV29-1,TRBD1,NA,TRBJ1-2,CSVVQGIDYGYTF,TGCAGCGTTGTACAGGGGATTGACTATGGCTACACCTTC
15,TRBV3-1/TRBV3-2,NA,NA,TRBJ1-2,CASSRTEESLYGYTF,TGTGCCAGCAGCCGAACAGAAGAATCGCTCTATGGCTACACCTTC
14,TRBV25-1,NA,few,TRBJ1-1,CASSDHLRFTEAFF,TGTGCCAGCAGTGATCACTTACGGTTCACTGAAGCTTTCTTT
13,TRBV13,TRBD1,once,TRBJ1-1,CASRHTGAAEAFF,TGTGCCAGCAGACATACAGGGGCCGCTGAAGCTTTCTTT
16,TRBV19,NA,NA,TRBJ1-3,CASSTLGQTSGNTIYF,TGTGCCAGTAGTACCCTTGGACAGACCTCTGGAAACACCATATATTTT
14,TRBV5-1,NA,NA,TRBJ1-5,CASSLGQPNQPQHF,TGCGCCAGCAGCTTGGGACAGCCAAATCAGCCCCAGCATTTT
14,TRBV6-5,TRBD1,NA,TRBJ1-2,CASSREGATYGYTF,TGTGCCAGCAGTCGCGAGGGGGCCACCTATGGCTACACCTTC
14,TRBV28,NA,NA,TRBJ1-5,CASSLSGGYQPQHF,TGTGCCAGCAGTTTAAGCGGGGGTTATCAGCCCCAGCATTTT
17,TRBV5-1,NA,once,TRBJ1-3,CASSLNPQGSSGNTIYF,TGCGCCAGCAGCTTGAACCCACAGGGATCGTCTGGAAACACCATATATTTT
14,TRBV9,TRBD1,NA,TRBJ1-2,CASSLVGQGHGYTF,TGTGCCAGCAGCCTTGTCGGACAGGGGCATGGCTACACCTTC
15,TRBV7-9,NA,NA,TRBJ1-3,CASSPSELSGNTIYF,TGTGCCAGCAGCCCTTCGGAGCTCTCTGGAAACACCATATATTTT
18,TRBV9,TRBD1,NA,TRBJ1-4,CASSVDGQVPSSNEKLFF,TGTGCCAGCAGCGTAGATGGACAGGTTCCCTCTAGTAATGAAAAACTGTTTTTT
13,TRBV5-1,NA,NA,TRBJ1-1,CASSYTSGVEAFF,TGCGCCAGCAGCTACACATCGGGGGTTGAAGCTTTCTTT
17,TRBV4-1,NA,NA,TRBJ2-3,CASSQDYRQNGADTQYF,TGCGCCAGCAGCCAAGATTATAGGCAGAATGGGGCGGATACGCAGTATTTT
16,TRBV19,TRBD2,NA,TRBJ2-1,CASTPQGRTSINEQFF,TGTGCCAGTACTCCCCAAGGGAGGACTAGTATCAATGAGCAGTTCTTC
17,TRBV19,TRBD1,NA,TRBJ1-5,CASSTGTGTAVGQPQHF,TGTGCCAGTAGTACGGGGACAGGGACTGCGGTAGGTCAGCCCCAGCATTTT
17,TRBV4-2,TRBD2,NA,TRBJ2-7,CASSQPTGTSGSYEQYF,TGTGCCAGCAGCCAACCAACCGGGACTAGCGGGTCCTACGAGCAGTACTTC
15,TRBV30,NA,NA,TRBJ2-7,CAWSPLSGTKYEQYF,TGTGCCTGGAGTCCTCTCTCCGGGACAAAATACGAGCAGTACTTC
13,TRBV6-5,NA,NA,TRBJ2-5,CASSRGRQETQYF,TGTGCCAGCAGCAGGGGACGACAAGAGACCCAGTACTTC
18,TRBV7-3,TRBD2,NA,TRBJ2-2,CASSLSGGRMTGTGELFF,TGTGCCAGCAGCTTAAGCGGGGGGCGTATGACCGGCACCGGGGAGCTGTTTTTT
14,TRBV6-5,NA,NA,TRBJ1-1,CASSLQPTLGLAFF,TGTGCCAGCAGCCTACAACCAACCCTAGGTTTGGCTTTCTTT
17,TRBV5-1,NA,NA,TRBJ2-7,CASSLAARPAFSYEQYF,TGCGCCAGCAGCTTGGCCGCGCGGCCCGCGTTTTCCTACGAGCAGTACTTC
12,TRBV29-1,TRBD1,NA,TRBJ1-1,CSGTGGYTEAFF,TGCAGCGGGACAGGGGGATACACTGAAGCTTTCTTT
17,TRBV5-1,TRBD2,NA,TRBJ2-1,CASSSPYSGGLYNEQFF,TGCGCCAGCAGCTCGCCTTATAGCGGGGGGCTTTACAATGAGCAGTTCTTC
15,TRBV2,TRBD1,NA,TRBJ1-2,CASSELGQGAVGYTF,TGTGCCAGCAGTGAATTAGGACAGGGGGCTGTAGGCTACACCTTC
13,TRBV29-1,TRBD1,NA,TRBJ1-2,CSVRDRGSYGYTF,TGCAGCGTCAGGGACAGGGGAAGCTATGGCTACACCTTC
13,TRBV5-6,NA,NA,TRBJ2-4,CASSLVTGNIQYF,TGTGCCAGCAGCTTGGTGACTGGAAACATTCAGTACTTC
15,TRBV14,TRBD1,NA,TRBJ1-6,CASSHSGQALLPLHF,TGTGCCAGCAGCCACTCAGGACAGGCCCTACTACCCCTCCACTTT
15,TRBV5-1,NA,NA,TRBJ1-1,CASSRTGFRNTEAFF,TGCGCCAGCAGCAGGACGGGGTTTAGGAACACTGAAGCTTTCTTT
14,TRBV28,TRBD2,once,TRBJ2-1,CASRKGGGPNEQFF,TGTGCCAGCCGAAAAGGCGGGGGGCCCAATGAGCAGTTCTTC
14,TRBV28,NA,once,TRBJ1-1,CASSLAGKNTEAFF,TGTGCCAGCAGTTTAGCAGGGAAGAACACTGAAGCTTTCTTT
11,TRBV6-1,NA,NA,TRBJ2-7,CAISDSYEQYF,TGTGCCATCAGTGACAGTTACGAGCAGTACTTC
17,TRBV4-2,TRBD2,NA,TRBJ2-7,CASSQDAASGGAYEQYF,TGTGCCAGCAGCCAAGACGCGGCTAGCGGGGGGGCCTACGAGCAGTACTTC
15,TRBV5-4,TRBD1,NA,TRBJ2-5,CASSRRQGIEETQYF,TGTGCCAGCAGCCGGCGACAGGGGATTGAAGAGACCCAGTACTTC
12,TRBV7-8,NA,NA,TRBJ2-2,CAFGGNTGELFF,TGTGCCTTCGGGGGGAACACCGGGGAGCTGTTTTTT
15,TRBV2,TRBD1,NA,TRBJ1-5,CASSPQGARNQPQHF,TGTGCCAGCAGCCCCCAGGGGGCGCGCAATCAGCCCCAGCATTTT
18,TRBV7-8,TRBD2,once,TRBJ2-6,CASSSPFGGVRGANVLTF,TGTGCCAGCAGCTCCCCTTTCGGGGGGGTGCGGGGGGCCAACGTCCTGACTTTC
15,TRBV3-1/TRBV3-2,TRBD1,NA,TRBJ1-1,CASSRTDRGRAEAFF,TGTGCCAGCAGCCGGACGGACAGGGGGAGGGCTGAAGCTTTCTTT
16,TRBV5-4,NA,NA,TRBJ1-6,CASSWDGSSYNSPLHF,TGTGCCAGCAGCTGGGACGGGAGCTCCTATAATTCACCCCTCCACTTT
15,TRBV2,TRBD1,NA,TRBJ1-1,CATLRDRAANTEAFF,TGTGCCACCCTAAGGGACAGGGCCGCGAACACTGAAGCTTTCTTT
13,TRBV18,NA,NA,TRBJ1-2,CASSPDKNYGYTF,TGTGCCAGCTCCCCAGACAAGAACTATGGCTACACCTTC
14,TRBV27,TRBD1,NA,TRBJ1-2,CASSPRQGLYGYTF,TGTGCCAGCAGTCCCCGACAGGGGCTGTATGGCTACACCTTC
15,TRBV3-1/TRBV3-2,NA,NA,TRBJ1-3,CASSRGTPPGNTIYF,TGTGCCAGCAGCCGGGGGACACCACCTGGAAACACCATATATTTT
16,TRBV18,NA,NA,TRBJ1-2,CASSPAEVQLYYGYTF,TGTGCCAGCTCACCTGCCGAGGTCCAGCTCTATTATGGCTACACCTTC
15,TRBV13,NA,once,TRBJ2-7,CASNPSGAQAYEQYF,TGTGCCAGCAACCCTAGTGGGGCCCAGGCCTACGAGCAGTACTTC